Each of the 8 T cell receptor beta chains below was sequenced from the same sample in a study of CD8 T cells in ankylosing spondylitis. Study conclusions and caveats: Typical of ankylosing spondylitis blood, it appeared, was a TCR beta motif of eight highly homologous variants.

TCRdb passed the 5' RACE reads through MiXCR, listing each CDR3 protein once. The table records around 480,000 distinct CDR3 sequences, about a sixth of them present only once. Their cognate antigens are unknown. Sequencing was performed on blood, either unsorted or a sorted T cell fraction (not recorded which). Source of these receptors: a male donor with ankylosing spondylitis.

The chain employs TRBV20-1 and TRBJ1-1, with D hard to call. CDR1 DFQATT and CDR2 SNEGSKA come from the germline V gene (reference sequence). The CDR3 is made up of 15 amino acids. The V and J ends lost 1 base and 1 base respectively, with 13 bases between them. CDR3 nucleotide sequence: TGCAGTGCTAGAGGAGACATAAGGGCGAACACTGAAGCTTTCTTT. This translates into CSARGDIRANTEAFF.

This clonotype appeared a few times. J is TRBJ2-1 and V is TRBV18; 12 bases line up with TRBD2. The CDR3 is 15 residues long. V shed 7 bases, J shed 7 bases, and the junction held 8 bases outside the gene matches. Germline V gene sequence: CDR1 KGHSH, CDR2 LQKENI. The CDR3 sequence is CASLKLAGGKNEQFF. Written as DNA, the CDR3 is TGTGCCAGCTTAAAACTAGCGGGAGGCAAGAATGAGCAGTTCTTC.

CDR3 loop: CASSDRVLYGYTF. CDR3 bases: TGTGCCAGCAGCGACAGGGTCCTCTATGGCTACACCTTC. This rearrangement joins TRBV7-2 to TRBJ1-2; 7 bases match TRBD1. The CDR3 runs to 13 residues. Trimming cost V 5 bases and J 4 bases; bases outside gene matches: 4. Germline CDR1 is SGHTA and CDR2 is FQGNSA.

The V call is TRBV3-1, the J call TRBJ2-7, with D hard to call. The CDR3 runs to 14 residues. The germline V and J ends were trimmed by 2 bases and 0 bases, with 8 bases remaining between them. The germline gives CDR1 LGHDT, CDR2 YNNKEL (reference sequence). For the CDR3, the DNA is TGTGCCAGCAGCCAAAGGGCCTTCTCCTACGAGCAGTACTTC. It yields the protein CASSQRAFSYEQYF.

This rearrangement joins TRBV20-1 to TRBJ1-6; D gene ambiguous. CDR3 length: 13 residues. Trimming stripped 6 bases from V and 5 bases from J, with 11 bases between. CDR1 DFQATT and CDR2 SNEGSKA come from the germline V gene (reference sequence). The CDR3 protein is CSAEDRNNSPLHF. The CDR3 DNA sequence: TGCAGTGCCGAGGACCGTAATAATTCACCCCTCCACTTT.

The chain joins TRBV18 to TRBJ2-2, with D possibly being TRBD2 (6 bases). CDR1 is KGHSH and CDR2 is LQKENI in the germline V gene. Trimming shortened V by 6 bases and J by 0 bases, and 14 bases separated the two germline ends. This CDR3 spans 16 amino acids. The CDR3 DNA reads as TGTGCCAGCTCCCCCTTTGCGGGAACGAACACCGGGGAGCTGTTTTTT. Translated: CASSPFAGTNTGELFF.

This clonotype appeared a few times. The rearrangement links TRBV28 to TRBJ2-7; D is unclear. CDR3 length: 14 residues. Germline loops: CDR1 MDHEN, CDR2 SYDVKM. V lost 7 bases to trimming and J lost 0 bases, with 13 bases between them. CDR3 sequence (DNA): TGTGCCAGCACCGGGTCAGAAAACTCCTACGAGCAGTACTTC. It translates to CASTGSENSYEQYF.

J is TRBJ2-1 and V is TRBV27; 11 nucleotides agree with TRBD1. The CDR3 is 17 residues long. Germline CDR1 MNHEY, CDR2 SMNVEV (reference sequence). Unmatched junction bases numbered 11, after V lost 6 bases and J lost 4 bases. The CDR3, as DNA: TGTGCCAGCAGCCCCCGATTCGGGACAGGGGGATACAATGAGCAGTTCTTC. It translates to CASSPRFGTGGYNEQFF.